Reported below is one T cell receptor (beta chain). The clone's antigen remains unknown. No base quality values were provided; no much bigger clone lies one nucleotide off. A case-control design nested within a healthcare worker cohort in London, UK, was used, with weekly nasopharyngeal swab PCR tests and blood sampling performed. Healthcare workers were enrolled in the week of the UK lockdown, from 23 to 31 March 2020, and were followed every week for up to roughly 16 weeks. Measured from the cysteine to the phenylalanine, the CDR3 is 17 residues long. Only the CDR3 DNA stays, 51 bases, in frame from base 1. The germline V gene gives CDR1 as MDHEN and CDR2 as SYDVKM. Compared with germline, V lacks 6 bases and J lacks 0 bases; bases without a gene match: 9. This entry comes from a study of early T cells in non-severe SARS-CoV-2 infection (dated by TCRdb to the early 2020s). About the study as a whole: Because TCR sequencing was done on bulk RNA from unsorted whole blood, the alpha and beta chains could not be paired. Overall study results and their limits: VDJdb matching was skewed toward anti-spike CD8 responses and likely underestimated virus-specific expansions, missing private and CD4 specificities.

The method was 5' RACE. The listed sequencing device is NextSeq 500. The TCR library protocol attached unique molecular identifiers to individual cDNA molecules to correct for sequencing error and PCR bias. Both TCR alpha and beta chains were sequenced, and tight co-correlation was observed between alpha and beta sequence abundances in each sample. The published analysis was carried out like this. Decombinator V4 was used to perform V gene, J gene and CDR3 annotation of TCR sequences. Expanded TCRs were defined as changing significantly between any two time points under a Poisson model with p below 0.0001. TCR abundances were normalised to the total number of TCRs sequenced per sample and were expressed as counts per million. MAIT TCRs were defined by TRAV1-2 paired with TRAJ12, TRAJ20 or TRAJ33, and iNKT TCRs by TRAV10 paired with TRAJ18. VDJdb, accessed 1 November 2021, was searched for CMV, EBV and SARS-CoV-2 annotated TCRs, with TCRs annotated for multiple antigens excluded. The raw public data were reprocessed by TCRdb itself: fastp quality trimming at Q25, MiXCR clonotype calling, in-frame beta chains only. Each entry merges the rows of one CDR3 protein and shows their most common DNA and genes. These V and J calls derive from TCRdb rather than the authors' analysis. The sample data list tens of thousands of distinct CDR3 sequences, and roughly 12% of these were observed just once. The ten largest clones represent approximately 4.8% of the sample.

This clonotype was sampled from an adult who was a healthcare worker with PCR-confirmed SARS-CoV-2 infection or an uninfected control (not recorded which). Material for sequencing was whole blood. This receptor chain uses TRBV28 and TRBJ2-1; the central 9 bases match TRBD2. The CDR3 reads as follows: CASRGGLARPSYNEQFF. The DNA reads TGTGCCAGCAGGGGAGGACTAGCGCGACCCTCCTACAATGAGCAGTTCTTC. Reference TRBV28 and TRBJ2-1 proteins supply the regions before and after the CDR3; the full variable domain is: DVKVTQSSRYLVKRTGEKVFLECVQDMDHENMFWYRQDPGLGLRLIYFSYDVKMKEKGDIPEGYSVSREKKERFSLILESASTNQTSMYLCASRGGLARPSYNEQFFGPGTRLTVL.